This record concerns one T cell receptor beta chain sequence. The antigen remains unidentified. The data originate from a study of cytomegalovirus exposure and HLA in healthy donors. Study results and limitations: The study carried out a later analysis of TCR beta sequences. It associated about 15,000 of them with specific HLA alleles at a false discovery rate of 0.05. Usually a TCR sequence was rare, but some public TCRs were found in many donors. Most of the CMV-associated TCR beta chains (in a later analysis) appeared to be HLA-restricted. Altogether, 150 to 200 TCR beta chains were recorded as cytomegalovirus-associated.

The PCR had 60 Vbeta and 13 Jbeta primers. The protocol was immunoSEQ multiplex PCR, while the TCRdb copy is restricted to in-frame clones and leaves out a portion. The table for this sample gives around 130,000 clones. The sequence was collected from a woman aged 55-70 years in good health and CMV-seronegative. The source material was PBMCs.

The CDR3 region has the DNA TGTGCCAGCAGCCGACCCCCGGGACAGGGACGTGGCTACACCTTC. Translating gives CASSRPPGQGRGYTF. The chain has TRBV7-2 and TRBJ1-2, with TRBD1 identical over 9 bases. The CDR3 extends over 15 amino acids. With V trimmed by 5 bases and J by 7 bases, 11 bases remained unmatched. CDR1 SGHTA and CDR2 FQGNSA come from the germline V gene.